This T cell receptor (beta chain) is drawn from a study of OX40 agonist ivuxolimab in advanced cancers. Study-level information: Ivuxolimab, an agonistic anti-OX40 (CD134) antibody, was given to patients.

Germline CDR1 reads MNHNS; CDR2 reads SASEGT. CDR3 size: 13 residues. The V and J ends lost 1 base and 3 bases respectively, with 6 bases between them. The assay was immunoSEQ multiplex PCR, and TCRdb's table has in-frame clones only and misses some. The sample includes around 30,000 clones, 65% to 85% of them seen just once. The chain combines TRBV6-1 with TRBJ1-1; D remains unclear. This receptor was identified in an adult with an advanced solid tumor such as melanoma, head and neck, liver or kidney cancer. Sequences were derived from CD4+ or CD8+ T cells sorted from blood, sampled in a trial of the OX40 agonist ivuxolimab. The CDR3 protein is CASSEVGYTEAFF. CDR3 coding DNA: TGTGCCAGCAGTGAAGTGGGGTACACTGAAGCTTTCTTT.